These 8 T cell receptor beta chains were all obtained from the same sample, sequenced in a study of T cell changes during pregnancy in multiple sclerosis. Generated by immunoSEQ multiplex PCR, the TCRdb table keeps only in-frame clones and is missing some. The sample shows fewer than 85,000 clones, 90% to 95% of them seen only once. The material sequenced was peripheral blood, taken in the second trimester of pregnancy. All receptors derive from a female donor with multiple sclerosis, enrolled in a pregnancy study.

This chain joins TRBV6-1 and TRBJ1-2; 7 positions agree with TRBD1. CDR3 length: 16 residues. V gave up 3 bases and J gave up 8 bases; unmatched junction bases: 15. Germline V gene sequence: CDR1 MNHNS, CDR2 SASEGT. In DNA, the CDR3 is TGTGCCAGCAGTGAGGAGAGGAGACAGGGAGTGCGAGGCTACACCTTC. Protein: CASSEERRQGVRGYTF.

This rearrangement joins TRBV7-6 to TRBJ2-7; 9 bases fit TRBD1. Germline values: CDR1 SGHVS, CDR2 FNYEAQ. The V segment lost 5 bases and the J segment 1 base; nucleotides outside the gene matches: 12. The CDR3 covers 17 residues. The CDR3 here is CASSLLGQGRSSYEQYF. The CDR3 DNA is TGTGCCAGCAGCCTCCTAGGACAGGGGAGGTCGTCCTACGAGCAGTACTTC.

The rearrangement joins TRBV5-1 to TRBJ2-3; 9 bases align to TRBD2. The germline CDR1 and CDR2 sequences are SGHRS and YFSETQ. J gave up 1 base and V 4 bases, and 4 bases lay outside the gene matches. This CDR3 contains 15 residues. The CDR3 reads CASSPWTSGTDTQYF. In DNA form, the CDR3 reads TGCGCCAGCAGCCCGTGGACTAGCGGCACAGATACGCAGTATTTT.

This clone came up once. The J gene is TRBJ1-2, the V gene TRBV6-5; no clear D. Trimming left V 4 bases short and J 8 bases short, with 11 bases between. Germline V lookup: CDR1 MNHEY, CDR2 SVGAGI. This CDR3 is 12 amino acids long. The CDR3 loop reads CASSSSTGGYTF. The DNA of the CDR3 is TGTGCCAGCAGTTCTAGTACCGGAGGCTACACCTTC.

The chain couples TRBV10-3 to TRBJ2-1, with 13 nucleotides matching TRBD2. Germline CDR1 reads ENHRY; CDR2 reads SYGVKD. This CDR3 has 19 residues. J lost 0 bases, V lost 2 bases, and 7 bases had no gene match. The CDR3 is CAISEARTSGGSSYNEQFF. CDR3 bases: TGTGCCATCAGTGAGGCCAGGACTAGCGGGGGAAGCTCCTACAATGAGCAGTTCTTC.

The J gene is TRBJ2-2, the V gene TRBV11-3; possibly TRBD1 for D (8 bases). CDR1 is SGHNT, CDR2 YENEEA, per germline. Trimming removed 5 bases from V and 5 bases from J, with 15 bases in between. The CDR3 sequence is 15 residues long. CDR3 DNA sequence: TGTGCCAGCAGCCTCGACAGGGGAGGGACCGGGGAGCTGTTTTTT. The encoded protein is CASSLDRGGTGELFF.

The chain employs TRBV14 and TRBJ2-1, with a possible D match to TRBD2 (5 bases). The CDR3 sequence is 14 residues long. Deletions cut 0 bases from V and 11 bases from J, with 14 bases between. Germline loops: CDR1 SGHDN, CDR2 FVKESK. The CDR3 DNA sequence: TGTGCCAGCAGCCAAGATCTAAGCGGCGGGCAGCAGTTCTTC. Amino acid sequence: CASSQDLSGGQQFF. Combining the CDR3 with reference TRBV14 and TRBJ2-1 gives the whole variable domain EAGVTQFPSHSVIEKGQTVTLRCDPISGHDNLYWYRRVMGKEIKFLLHFVKESKQDESGMPNNRFLAERTGGTYSTLKVQPAELEDSGVYFCASSQDLSGGQQFFGPGTRLTVL.

The chain employs TRBV27 and TRBJ2-2; D is unclear. Looked up from germline, CDR1 is MNHEY and CDR2 is SMNVEV (reference sequence). The CDR3 length is 9 residues. The DNA for the CDR3 is TGTCCCCACAGCGGGGAGCTGTTTTTT. Protein product: CPHSGELFF.